This T cell receptor (beta chain) was profiled in a study of Ad26.COV2.S vaccination and SARS-CoV-2 variants. On the study more broadly: Ad26.COV2.S shots went into the muscle once or twice, 56 days apart.

Comments on this clone: Its antigen is currently unknown.

Sample treatment: 19 received Ad26.COV2.S at low or high dose, single or two shots; roughly five received placebo; per-sample allocation not given. On day 63 after the first injection, vaccine and placebo recipients gave samples. Its platform was an Ad26 vector, and its expressed antigen was Wuhan-strain SARS-CoV-2 spike. General study findings and limits: Spike-specific TCR breadth in vaccine recipients exceeded that seen in placebo recipients. Reports say spike-specific CD8+ and CD4+ T cell responses covered substantial breadth after vaccination.

The assay was immunoSEQ multiplex PCR, and TCRdb's table has in-frame clones only and misses some. The sample contains roughly 700,000 clones, roughly 90% of which appear only once. Germline-derived CDR1 and CDR2 are SEHNR and FQNEAQ (reference sequence). V dropped 1 base and J dropped 6; count of bases not matched to a gene: 9. The CDR3 has 16 amino acids. The material sequenced was peripheral blood, taken in a trial of Ad26.COV2.S vaccine versus placebo. This receptor was obtained from a person aged 18-60 years who received the Ad26.COV2.S COVID-19 vaccine or a placebo. V is TRBV7-9 and J is TRBJ1-2; 9 positions match TRBD1. This CDR3 reads CASSLDFGTGRDGYTF. The CDR3 coding sequence is TGTGCCAGCAGCTTAGATTTTGGGACAGGGAGGGATGGCTACACCTTC.